The 22 T cell receptor beta chains below all came from one sample that was sequenced in a study of cytotoxic CD8 clonotypes in ibrutinib-treated CLL. The method was immunoSEQ multiplex PCR; TCRdb's version includes in-frame clones alone and lacks a portion of them. The repertoire holds about 140,000 clones, with 77% as singletons. The starting material was PBMCs, obtained after 12 months of ibrutinib treatment. The receptors derive from a human donor with chronic lymphocytic leukemia.

This clone has a handful of counts. The chain is built from TRBV6-5 and TRBJ1-2; D is unclear. The germline V and J ends were trimmed by 6 bases and 8 bases, with 16 bases remaining between them. This CDR3 comprises 13 residues. CDR1 and CDR2 (germline): MNHEY, SVGAGI. Written as DNA, the CDR3 is TGTGCCAGCAGAAGGAAGGGCCTATGGGGCTACACCTTC. Residues: CASRRKGLWGYTF.

This clone was counted a single time. The V and J genes are TRBV7-2 and TRBJ1-5; D is unclear. V lost 7 bases, J lost 4 bases, and 8 bases lay in between. Germline V gene data show CDR1 as SGHTA and CDR2 as FQGNSA. The CDR3 has 12 residues. The CDR3 loop reads CASTNMNQPQHF. The CDR3 DNA follows: TGTGCCAGCACCAACATGAATCAGCCCCAGCATTTT.

CDR3 DNA sequence: TGTGCCAGCAGCTTAGCCGGGGGGGGCTCCTACAATGAGCAGTTCTTC. Its translation is CASSLAGGGSYNEQFF. This rearrangement joins TRBV7-6 to TRBJ2-1, with 8 positions matching TRBD2. Germline V gene data show CDR1 as SGHVS and CDR2 as FNYEAQ. With V trimmed by 0 bases and J by 0 bases, 1 base remained unmatched. There are 16 residues in the CDR3.

The chain has TRBV7-2 and TRBJ1-1; TRBD1 agrees at 7 bases. V trimming: 5 bases; J trimming: 3 bases; junction bases outside the gene matches: 6. The CDR3 has 14 amino acids. CDR1 is SGHTA, CDR2 FQGNSA, per germline. The chain's CDR3 is CASSQTGRDTEAFF. CDR3 coding DNA: TGTGCCAGCAGCCAGACAGGGCGGGACACTGAAGCTTTCTTT.

The chain recombines TRBV7-2 with TRBJ1-4; TRBD1 is a possible D gene (5 bases). The V and J ends lost 5 bases and 7 bases respectively, with 11 bases between them. The CDR3 has 13 residues. Germline V CDR1 and CDR2: SGHTA, FQGNSA. In DNA form, the CDR3 reads TGTGCCAGCAGCCCGGGGGGGTCTGAAAAACTGTTTTTT. Residues: CASSPGGSEKLFF.

This clone was seen only once. The chain uses TRBV18 and TRBJ2-7; no firm D call. The CDR3 has 12 residues. Germline-derived CDR1 and CDR2 are KGHSH and LQKENI. Trimming shortened V by 3 bases and J by 2 bases, and 5 bases separated the two germline ends. The CDR3 DNA reads as TGTGCCAGCTCACCCGTGGCCTACGAGCAGTACTTC. Its translation: CASSPVAYEQYF.

This chain links TRBV4-2 with TRBJ2-7; TRBD2 matches at 9 bases. The V gene end was trimmed by 1 base and the J gene end by 0 bases; junction bases not matched to a gene: 7. CDR3 length equals 17 residues. Germline CDR1 is LGHNA and CDR2 is YNFKEQ. As DNA, the CDR3 is TGTGCCAGCAGCCAAGGGATAGCGGGGGTTAGCTCCTACGAGCAGTACTTC. Protein sequence: CASSQGIAGVSSYEQYF.

With regard to this clone: Other DNA sequences in this sample translate to the same CDR3. The chain combines TRBV18 with TRBJ1-1; 9 bases fit TRBD1. Germline trimming cut 3 bases from V and 2 bases from J; bases unmatched to any gene: 1. The germline V gene has CDR1 KGHSH and CDR2 LQKENI. The CDR3 has 14 amino acids. CDR3 loop: CASSPTGGNTEAFF. Written as DNA, the CDR3 is TGTGCCAGCTCACCGACAGGGGGAAACACTGAAGCTTTCTTT. Together with reference TRBV18 and TRBJ1-1, the CDR3 gives the full variable domain: NAGVMQNPRHLVRRRGQEARLRCSPMKGHSHVYWYRQLPEEGLKFMVYLQKENIIDESGMPKERFSAEFPKEGPSILRIQQVVRGDSAAYFCASSPTGGNTEAFFGQGTRLTVV.

The CDR3 DNA reads TGCGCCAGCACCCAAGGAGAAACCGGGGAGCTGTTTTTT. Protein: CASTQGETGELFF. The J gene is TRBJ2-2, the V gene TRBV23-1, with D hard to call. TRBV23-1 is an open reading frame whose function is uncertain. The CDR3 is 13 residues long. V was pared by 7 bases and J by 5 bases, with 11 bases between.

V is TRBV12-5 and J is TRBJ1-1; TRBD1 agrees at 9 bases. The CDR3 runs to 16 residues. V gave up 4 bases and J gave up 4 bases; unmatched junction bases: 10. Germline assignment: CDR1 LGHNT and CDR2 FRNRAP. Here the CDR3 DNA reads TGTGCTAGTGGTTCCCTAATACAGGGGGCCTTCACTGAAGCTTTCTTT. It encodes CASGSLIQGAFTEAFF.

V usage is TRBV7-9 and J usage is TRBJ2-7; TRBD1 matches 8 bases. This CDR3 region has 13 residues. Germline lookup yields CDR1 SEHNR and CDR2 FQNEAQ (reference sequence). The V segment lost 4 bases and the J segment 2 bases; nucleotides outside the gene matches: 1. The CDR3 sequence is CASSSGGTYEQYF. The CDR3 bases are TGTGCCAGCAGCTCAGGGGGCACCTACGAGCAGTACTTC.

This chain joins TRBV29-1 and TRBJ2-7; no clear D. The CDR3 totals 12 residues. The V end was cut by 3 bases, the J end by 1 base, with 7 bases between. Germline CDR1 SQVTM, CDR2 ANQGSEA. DNA for the CDR3: TGCAGCGTTGATCTCGGGTCCTACGAGCAGTACTTC. Protein sequence: CSVDLGSYEQYF.

This clone was seen more than once but under ten times. This sequence joins TRBV13 and TRBJ1-2; D might be TRBD1 (6 bases). The germline gives CDR1 PRHDT, CDR2 FYEKMQ (reference sequence). Trimming stripped 5 bases from V and 6 bases from J, with 22 bases between. The CDR3 length is 16 residues. The CDR3 reads CASSNAPTGTSNGYTF. DNA for the CDR3: TGTGCCAGCAGCAATGCCCCGACCGGGACATCAAATGGCTACACCTTC.

V is TRBV5-6 and J is TRBJ2-1; D is perhaps TRBD2 (6 bases). Germline V gives CDR1 SGHDT, CDR2 YYEEEE. V was clipped by 6 bases and J by 8 bases, with 18 bases between them. The CDR3 consists of 14 residues. The CDR3 loop reads CASTSGATGDEQFF. The CDR3 DNA follows: TGTGCCAGCACATCCGGGGCCACGGGGGATGAGCAGTTCTTC. The full variable domain, completed using reference TRBV5-6 and TRBJ2-1, is DAGVTQSPTHLIKTRGQQVTLRCSPKSGHDTVSWYQQALGQGPQFIFQYYEEEERQRGNFPDRFSGHQFPNYSSELNVNALLLGDSALYLCASTSGATGDEQFFGPGTRLTVL.

The genes are TRBV5-8 and TRBJ2-2, with TRBD1 as a possible D gene (6 bases). This CDR3 contains 14 residues. Trimming took 1 base from V and 6 from J, leaving 10 bases between them. Germline V CDR1 and CDR2: SGHTS, YDEGEE. The CDR3 bases are TGTGCCAGCAGCTTGACAGGGTTCTCCGGGGAGCTGTTTTTT. Amino acid sequence: CASSLTGFSGELFF.

The V call is TRBV7-2, the J call TRBJ1-2; weak D call: TRBD1 (6 bases). Trimming removed 4 bases from V and 7 bases from J, with 13 bases in between. CDR1 and CDR2 (germline): SGHTA, FQGNSA. There are 13 residues in the CDR3. DNA of the CDR3: TGTGCCAGCAGCTCGACGGAGGGGGTTGGCTACACCTTC. Its translation: CASSSTEGVGYTF.

This clone was seen a single time. The chain links TRBV10-3 to TRBJ2-5, with D perhaps TRBD2 (6 bases). This CDR3 spans 15 amino acids. Germline CDR1 and CDR2: ENHRY and SYGVKD. V was shortened by 5 bases and J by 2 bases, with 15 bases between the two germline ends. CDR3 coding DNA: TGTGCCATCAGTCAAGGGCTAGCGAAGCAAGAGACCCAGTACTTC. Translation gives CAISQGLAKQETQYF.

The chain carries TRBV11-2 and TRBJ1-2; TRBD1 aligns across 8 bases. The V segment lost 3 bases and the J segment 3 bases; nucleotides outside the gene matches: 18. Germline loops: CDR1 SGHAT, CDR2 FQNNGV. This CDR3 has 19 residues. The CDR3 reads CASSLPRGRDLMVDYGYTF. The CDR3 coding sequence is TGTGCCAGCAGCTTGCCCAGGGGGCGCGATCTAATGGTAGACTATGGCTACACCTTC.

The chain combines TRBV18 with TRBJ2-4, with 13 bases aligning to TRBD2. V lost 0 bases and J lost 13; bases outside the gene matches: 3. Looked up from germline, CDR1 is KGHSH and CDR2 is LQKENI. This CDR3 is built from 14 residues. DNA for the CDR3: TGTGCCAGCTCACCACCGGGACTAGCGGGACACCAGTACTTC. Protein product: CASSPPGLAGHQYF.

The chain employs TRBV7-2 and TRBJ2-1; 9 bases map to TRBD1. V shed 5 bases, J shed 2 bases, and the junction held 10 bases outside the gene matches. Germline CDR1 reads SGHTA; CDR2 reads FQGNSA. The CDR3 totals 17 residues. The CDR3 sequence is CASSQPQTGGTYNEQFF. The CDR3 region has the DNA TGTGCCAGCAGCCAACCCCAGACAGGGGGGACCTACAATGAGCAGTTCTTC.

V and J are TRBV7-8 and TRBJ2-7; D call uncertain. CDR3 length equals 12 residues. V lost 6 bases and J 4 bases, leaving 10 bases between the germline ends. The germline V gene has CDR1 SGHVS and CDR2 FQNEAQ. The CDR3 coding sequence is TGTGCCAGCAGGAGTAACACATACGAGCAGTACTTC. Protein sequence: CASRSNTYEQYF.

This sequence joins TRBV6-1 and TRBJ2-1; D is perhaps TRBD1 or TRBD2 (6 bases each). The CDR3 spans 14 residues. In germline, CDR1 is MNHNS, CDR2 SASEGT. Trimming removed 7 bases at V and 2 bases at J, with 12 bases between. In DNA form, the CDR3 reads TGTGCCAGCAAGATAAGGGGGGCCTACAATGAGCAGTTCTTC. Translation gives CASKIRGAYNEQFF.